The 8 T cell receptor beta chains in this list originate from one sample, sequenced in a study of T cell changes during pregnancy in multiple sclerosis. TCRdb's table, derived via immunoSEQ multiplex PCR, lists solely in-frame clones and lacks some. This sample has tens of thousands of clones, with over 85% found just once. Material: peripheral blood, obtained in the second trimester of pregnancy. The receptors shown here come from a female donor with multiple sclerosis, enrolled in a pregnancy study.

This sequence joins TRBV30 and TRBJ1-2; TRBD1 is a possible D gene (6 bases). The CDR3 is 11 residues long. Germline V gene lookup returns CDR1 GTSNPN and CDR2 SVGIG (reference sequence). The germline V and J ends were trimmed by 1 base and 8 bases, with 8 bases remaining between them. The CDR3 DNA reads TGTGCCTGGAGTGCTACAGGGGGCTACACCTTC. Translated, it gives CAWSATGGYTF.

The chain employs TRBV4-3 and TRBJ2-7; a weak D match, TRBD1 (6 bases). This CDR3 contains 15 residues. Germline V gene sequence: CDR1 LGHNA, CDR2 YSLEER. Trimming removed 3 bases from V and 0 bases from J, with 12 bases in between. This CDR3 is CASSQDVTGSYEQYF. CDR3 nucleotides: TGCGCCAGCAGCCAGGACGTGACAGGCTCCTACGAGCAGTACTTC.

V gene TRBV11-3 combines with J gene TRBJ2-1; TRBD2 matches 9 bases. V trimming: 6 bases; J trimming: 2 bases; junction bases outside the gene matches: 5. The CDR3 runs to 15 residues. CDR1 and CDR2 from the germline V gene are SGHNT and YENEEA. The CDR3 DNA sequence: TGTGCCAGCAGTTCCGGGACTAGCCCCTACAATGAGCAGTTCTTC. Residues: CASSSGTSPYNEQFF.

The gene calls are TRBV7-2 and TRBJ1-5, with 9 bases fitting TRBD1. J gave up 6 bases and V 1 base, and 4 bases lay outside the gene matches. The CDR3 runs to 15 residues. Germline V lookup: CDR1 SGHTA, CDR2 FQGNSA. Here the CDR3 DNA reads TGTGCCAGCAGCTTAGGGACAGGGGAGGTTCAGCCCCAGCATTTT. Amino acids: CASSLGTGEVQPQHF.

This chain links TRBV5-4 with TRBJ1-3, with D maybe TRBD1 (6 bases). V lost 0 bases and J lost 2, with 12 bases in between. The CDR3 spans 16 residues. Germline V lookup: CDR1 SGHNT, CDR2 YYREEE (reference sequence). CDR3 sequence (DNA): TGTGCCAGCAGCTTGGTTTCTGAGGGGGCTGGAAACACCATATATTTT. This sequence encodes CASSLVSEGAGNTIYF.

This chain links TRBV4-1 with TRBJ2-3; possible D gene TRBD1, 7 bases. This CDR3 has 19 residues. Germline V gene lookup returns CDR1 MGHRA and CDR2 YSYEKL. Deletions cut 0 bases from V and 0 bases from J, with 19 bases between. The CDR3 is CASSQDGGGGSASTDTQYF. CDR3 coding DNA: TGCGCCAGCAGCCAAGATGGAGGGGGCGGGTCCGCTAGCACAGATACGCAGTATTTT.

The chain employs TRBV7-2 and TRBJ1-2, with D maybe TRBD1 (6 bases). The CDR3 runs 14 residues. CDR1 and CDR2 from the germline V gene are SGHTA and FQGNSA. V shed 6 bases and J shed 0 bases, with 11 bases lying between them. As DNA, the CDR3 is TGTGCCAGCAGACAAAGGACAGCTAACTATGGCTACACCTTC. Translation: CASRQRTANYGYTF. Full variable domain (outside the CDR3, taken from reference TRBV7-2 and TRBJ1-2): GAGVSQSPSNKVTEKGKDVELRCDPISGHTALYWYRQSLGQGLEFLIYFQGNSAPDKSGLPSDRFSAERTGGSVSTLTIQRTQQEDSAVYLCASRQRTANYGYTFGSGTRLTVV.

CDR3 in amino acids: CSVEATGFNYGYTF. The CDR3 bases are TGCAGCGTTGAAGCGACGGGGTTTAACTATGGCTACACCTTC. The chain couples TRBV29-1 to TRBJ1-2, with no clear D. Trimming took 1 base from V and 1 from J, leaving 10 bases between them. Per germline, CDR1 SQVTM and CDR2 ANQGSEA. This CDR3 contains 14 residues.